What follows are 15 T cell receptor beta chains derived from one specimen sequenced in a study of cytomegalovirus exposure and HLA in healthy donors. Use of 60 Vbeta and 13 Jbeta primers characterized the PCR. Measured with immunoSEQ multiplex PCR; TCRdb has only the in-frame clones, and not every one. Among about 160,000 clones listed, roughly four fifths were seen once. The sequenced material came from PBMCs. The receptors stem from a man aged 40-49 years in good health and CMV-seronegative.

The chain recombines TRBV10-3 with TRBJ1-1; D remains ambiguous. V lost 2 bases and J lost 10, with 14 bases in between. This CDR3 spans 13 amino acids. Germline V gene data show CDR1 as ENHRY and CDR2 as SYGVKD. CDR3 loop: CAISEGRREGAFF. The CDR3, as DNA: TGTGCCATCAGTGAGGGACGGCGGGAGGGAGCTTTCTTT.

The sample holds one count of this clone. V and J are TRBV11-2 and TRBJ2-2; 7 bases match TRBD1. V gave up 6 bases and J gave up 6 bases; unmatched junction bases: 10. This CDR3 spans 15 amino acids. CDR1 is SGHAT, CDR2 FQNNGV, per germline. The DNA of the CDR3 is TGTGCCAGCAGAAAAAGGGCAGGGGGTTCCGGGGAGCTGTTTTTT. Translation: CASRKRAGGSGELFF.

This chain joins TRBV7-3 and TRBJ2-3; D is undetermined. The CDR3 totals 12 residues. Trimming shortened V by 2 bases and J by 5 bases, and 5 bases separated the two germline ends. CDR1 is SGHTA, CDR2 FQGTGA, per germline. The CDR3 region has the DNA TGTGCCAGCAGCTTAGAGTTAGATACGCAGTATTTT. This gives the protein CASSLELDTQYF.

The CDR3, as DNA: TGCAGCGTTGAAGAATCGGTCAGGGGGCTCGGAAACACCATATATTTT. It codes for CSVEESVRGLGNTIYF. The chain combines TRBV29-1 with TRBJ1-3; 8 bases are a match to TRBD1. J was trimmed by 4 bases and V by 0 bases; bases with no gene match: 8. CDR1 is SQVTM and CDR2 is ANQGSEA in the germline V gene. The CDR3 has 16 amino acids. The whole variable domain, remainder taken from reference TRBV29-1 and TRBJ1-3, is SAVISQKPSRDICQRGTSLTIQCQVDSQVTMMFWYRQQPGQSLTLIATANQGSEATYESGFVIDKFPISRPNLTFSTLTVSNMSPEDSSIYLCSVEESVRGLGNTIYFGEGSWLTVV.

V is TRBV7-6 and J is TRBJ2-7, with D maybe TRBD1 (6 bases). Trimming took 1 base from V and 2 from J, leaving 12 bases between them. Germline loops: CDR1 SGHVS, CDR2 FNYEAQ. This CDR3 has 15 residues. Here the CDR3 reads CASSLDQGRAYEQYF. CDR3 DNA sequence: TGTGCCAGCAGCTTAGATCAGGGGAGAGCCTACGAGCAGTACTTC.

This rearrangement joins TRBV7-9 to TRBJ2-3; 7 bases align to TRBD2. The CDR3 consists of 17 residues. Germline values: CDR1 SEHNR, CDR2 FQNEAQ (reference sequence). The junction had 15 bases not matched to a gene; V was cut back by 6 bases and J by 3 bases. CDR3 sequence reads: CASSRGLGGGRTDTQYF. The CDR3 coding sequence is TGTGCCAGCAGTCGGGGGTTGGGGGGGGGTCGGACAGATACGCAGTATTTT.

This clone is labeled medium-sized. This sequence joins TRBV6-1 and TRBJ2-7; D is perhaps TRBD2 (6 bases). The V end was cut by 1 base, the J end by 3 bases, with 10 bases between. This CDR3 contains 14 residues. The germline V gene encodes CDR1 MNHNS and CDR2 SASEGT. CDR3 sequence reads: CASSEGGDFYEQYF. The CDR3 nucleotides read TGTGCCAGCAGTGAAGGGGGGGACTTCTACGAGCAGTACTTC.

In nucleotides, the CDR3 is TGTGCCAGTAGTATCACAGGTAGCGGGGGTGGCACAGATACGCAGTATTTT. Protein: CASSITGSGGGTDTQYF. The genes are TRBV19 and TRBJ2-3; the match to TRBD2 covers 9 bases. There are 17 residues in the CDR3. Germline-derived CDR1 and CDR2 are LNHDA and SQIVND (reference sequence). Trimming at V came to 3 bases and at J to 1 base, leaving 8 bases not matched to a gene.

The chain is built from TRBV30 and TRBJ2-7; TRBD1 aligns across 9 bases. Germline V CDR1 and CDR2: GTSNPN, SVGIG (reference sequence). There are 16 residues in the CDR3. Trimming at V came to 1 base and at J to 1 base, leaving 8 bases not matched to a gene. CDR3 in DNA: TGTGCCTGGAGTGCATACCGACAGGGGGGGTCCTACGAGCAGTACTTC. Amino acids: CAWSAYRQGGSYEQYF.

The rearrangement joins TRBV9 to TRBJ2-7; the match to TRBD1 covers 8 bases. Germline CDR1 and CDR2: SGDLS and YYNGEE. This CDR3 spans 13 amino acids. J gave up 5 bases and V 4 bases, and 5 bases lay outside the gene matches. CDR3 DNA sequence: TGTGCCAGCAGCCCCAAGACAGGGGACGAGCAGTACTTC. This codes for CASSPKTGDEQYF.

CDR3 residues: CASSALLAGYEQYF. Written as DNA, the CDR3 is TGTGCCAGCAGCGCCCTGCTAGCGGGGTACGAGCAGTACTTC. The chain couples TRBV2 to TRBJ2-7; TRBD2 aligns across 9 bases. The CDR3 is 14 residues long. Germline lookup yields CDR1 SNHLY and CDR2 FYNNEI. V was pared by 6 bases and J by 4 bases, with 7 bases of the junction left unmatched.

This sequence joins TRBV15 and TRBJ2-6; 7 positions match TRBD1. Per the germline V gene, CDR1 is LNHNV and CDR2 is YYDKDF (reference sequence). CDR3 length: 17 residues. The V and J ends lost 0 bases and 0 bases, in that order; junction bases with no gene match: 2. The CDR3 sequence is CATSRDNRGSGANVLTF. In nucleotides, the CDR3 is TGTGCCACCAGCAGAGACAACAGGGGCTCTGGGGCCAACGTCCTGACTTTC. The full variable domain, its missing parts supplied by reference TRBV15 and TRBJ2-6, is DAMVIQNPRYQVTQFGKPVTLSCSQTLNHNVMYWYQQKSSQAPKLLFHYYDKDFNNEADTPDNFQSRRPNTSFCFLDIRSPGLGDTAMYLCATSRDNRGSGANVLTFGAGSRLTVL.

Note on this clone: The sample contains more than one DNA sequence encoding this CDR3. The chain recombines TRBV29-1 with TRBJ2-3; D is unclear. This CDR3 region has 12 residues. Germline V gene data show CDR1 as SQVTM and CDR2 as ANQGSEA. Trimming shortened V by 3 bases and J by 0 bases, and 4 bases separated the two germline ends. CDR3 nucleotide sequence: TGCAGCGTTGAGCAGAGCACAGATACGCAGTATTTT. Its protein is CSVEQSTDTQYF.

This chain links TRBV6-1 with TRBJ1-5; tentative D call: TRBD1 (5 bases). Trimming took off 8 bases at V and 0 bases at J, with 11 bases between the two ends. The germline CDR1 and CDR2 sequences are MNHNS and SASEGT. This CDR3 has 14 amino acids. The CDR3 DNA sequence: TGTGCCAGCTCAGGGATTTATAGCAATCAGCCCCAGCATTTT. It translates to CASSGIYSNQPQHF.

The chain uses TRBV11-3 and TRBJ2-5; TRBD1 agrees at 11 bases. Per germline, CDR1 SGHNT and CDR2 YENEEA. J gave up 5 bases and V 5 bases, and 7 bases lay outside the gene matches. The CDR3 has 15 residues. The CDR3 DNA reads as TGTGCCAGCAGCCTACGGACAGGGGGCGAGGAGACCCAGTACTTC. It translates to CASSLRTGGEETQYF.